The 21 T cell receptor beta chains in this list originate from one sample, sequenced in a study of spatial heterogeneity in lung cancer. General study findings and limits: Counts of expanded alpha and beta TCRs within tumors tracked the tumor nonsynonymous mutation count.

TCRdb called the 5' RACE reads again in MiXCR, with one record for every CDR3 protein. The sample holds 450 to 600 distinct CDR3 sequences; about 36% are singletons and the top ten take 25% to 35%. Time point described: sample taken at primary tumor resection. No cognate antigen is known for these TCRs. Sequencing used lung tumor tissue, obtained at surgery. All receptors derive from a male donor with early-stage non-small cell lung cancer.

Sample share makes this clonotype large (0.1 to 1%). The chain uses TRBV7-2 and TRBJ2-5; 10 nucleotides match TRBD2. The CDR3 loop spans 14 amino acids. Unmatched junction bases numbered 7, after V lost 7 bases and J lost 5 bases. Germline V CDR1 and CDR2: SGHTA, FQGNSA. The CDR3 nucleotides are TGTGCCAGCACACCGGGACTAGCGTCGGAGACCCAGTACTTC. Protein sequence: CASTPGLASETQYF.

J is TRBJ2-7 and V is TRBV6-5, with D hard to call. The V gene's germline CDR1 is MNHEY and CDR2 SVGAGI. The V and J ends lost 5 bases and 5 bases respectively, with 7 bases between them. CDR3 length: 11 residues. CDR3 residues: CASSHGDEQYF. For the CDR3, the DNA is TGTGCCAGCAGTCACGGCGACGAGCAGTACTTC.

By its share, this clonotype is large (0.1 to 1%). In DNA form, the CDR3 reads TGTGCCAGCAGCCCAACAAGGACTACGGAAGCTTTCTTT. Protein sequence: CASSPTRTTEAFF. The gene calls are TRBV12-3 or TRBV12-4 and TRBJ1-1, with no clear D. V was clipped by 6 bases and J by 8 bases, with 16 bases between them. This CDR3 is built from 13 residues.

V and J are TRBV5-1 and TRBJ2-3; 7 bases agree with TRBD2. The germline CDR1 and CDR2 sequences are SGHRS and YFSETQ. The ends lost 0 bases at V and 1 base at J; junction bases unmatched: 2. This CDR3 region has 15 residues. CDR3 protein: CASSLEGLGTDTQYF. The CDR3, as DNA: TGCGCCAGCAGCTTGGAAGGACTAGGCACAGATACGCAGTATTTT.

The count of this clonotype is one. V and J are TRBV4-3 and TRBJ1-1, with a tentative D call TRBD1 (6 bases). V lost 5 bases, J lost 7 bases, and 11 bases lay in between. There are 12 residues in the CDR3. Germline loops: CDR1 LGHNA, CDR2 YSLEER. CDR3 loop: CASSSVGGEAFF. In DNA form, the CDR3 reads TGCGCCAGCAGCTCGGTAGGGGGTGAAGCTTTCTTT.

The genes are TRBV5-1 and TRBJ2-2; D is uncertain. Trimming shortened V by 0 bases and J by 0 bases, and 0 bases separated the two germline ends. This CDR3 contains 13 residues. Germline V gene sequence: CDR1 SGHRS, CDR2 YFSETQ. The CDR3 nucleotides read TGCGCCAGCAGCTTGGCGAACACCGGGGAGCTGTTTTTT. Its protein is CASSLANTGELFF.

This chain connects TRBV20-1 to TRBJ2-5; TRBD1 matches at 8 bases. Trimming removed 6 bases from V and 4 bases from J; junction bases left unmatched: 10. CDR1 is DFQATT and CDR2 is SNEGSKA in the germline V gene (reference sequence). CDR3 length: 14 amino acids. The CDR3 coding sequence is TGCAGTGCGACCAAGCAGGGGGCACGAGAGACCCAGTACTTC. Translated: CSATKQGARETQYF.

The V gene is TRBV6-5, the J gene TRBJ2-7, with D possibly matching TRBD2 (6 bases). The length of the CDR3 is 14 residues. Looked up from germline, CDR1 is MNHEY and CDR2 is SVGAGI. V was pared by 4 bases and J by 6 bases, with 16 bases between. CDR3 in amino acids: CASSFLGGSGEQYF. The CDR3 coding sequence is TGTGCCAGCAGTTTTCTGGGAGGCTCCGGCGAGCAGTACTTC.

The chain combines TRBV6-2 or TRBV6-3 with TRBJ1-5; D is uncertain. CDR1 and CDR2 from the germline V gene are MNHEY and SVGEGT. V was clipped by 6 bases and J by 3 bases, with 15 bases between them. This CDR3 comprises 15 residues. Written as DNA, the CDR3 is TGTGCCAGCAGGGCTGGCGACGGACCCAATCAGCCCCAGCATTTT. This encodes CASRAGDGPNQPQHF.

This clonotype qualifies as large (0.1 to 1%). The chain recombines TRBV9 with TRBJ1-2, with D possibly being TRBD1 (5 bases). Germline CDR1 SGDLS, CDR2 YYNGEE. Between the trimmed V and J ends, which lost 3 bases and 0 bases, there was a span of 6 bases. The CDR3 covers 13 residues. The CDR3: CASSEDTNYGYTF. In DNA form, the CDR3 reads TGTGCCAGCAGCGAGGACACTAACTATGGCTACACCTTC.

The DNA for the CDR3 is TGCAGTGCGGGGCCGTCGTCCTTCTTT. It translates to CSAGPSSFF. This chain links TRBV20-1 with TRBJ1-1, with D perhaps TRBD1 (5 bases). The CDR3 runs 9 residues. V lost 6 bases to trimming and J lost 14 bases, with 13 bases between them. The germline V gene encodes CDR1 DFQATT and CDR2 SNEGSKA (reference sequence).

The genes are TRBV7-2 and TRBJ2-3, with TRBD2 identical over 7 bases. CDR1 is SGHTA, CDR2 FQGNSA, per germline. The V and J ends lost 5 bases and 9 bases, in that order; junction bases with no gene match: 11. The CDR3 consists of 14 residues. CDR3: CASSLRTSQVTQYF. The CDR3, as DNA: TGTGCCAGCAGCCTCAGGACTAGTCAGGTCACGCAGTATTTT. Filled out from reference TRBV7-2 and TRBJ2-3, the complete variable domain reads GAGVSQSPSNKVTEKGKDVELRCDPISGHTALYWYRQSLGQGLEFLIYFQGNSAPDKSGLPSDRFSAERTGGSVSTLTIQRTQQEDSAVYLCASSLRTSQVTQYFGPGTRLTVL.

The V gene is TRBV6-2 or TRBV6-3, the J gene TRBJ2-7, with D maybe TRBD1 (6 bases). The CDR3 runs to 16 residues. Trimming stripped 0 bases from V and 3 bases from J, with 15 bases between. CDR1 and CDR2 (germline): MNHEY, SVGEGT. For the CDR3, the DNA is TGTGCCAGCAGTTACTCGCGGACAGATAGGTTCTACGAGCAGTACTTC. Amino acids: CASSYSRTDRFYEQYF.

The rearrangement uses TRBV28 and TRBJ2-7; D is possibly TRBD2 (5 bases). Deletions cut 3 bases from V and 6 bases from J, with 18 bases between. The CDR3 loop spans 15 amino acids. Germline loops: CDR1 MDHEN, CDR2 SYDVKM. CDR3 in amino acids: CASSFPERTSGEQYF. CDR3 sequence (DNA): TGTGCCAGCAGTTTCCCCGAGCGGACCTCCGGCGAGCAGTACTTC.

Relative to its sample, this clonotype is hyperexpanded. V and J are TRBV7-3 and TRBJ2-6; 8 nucleotides line up with TRBD2. V shed 5 bases and J 3 bases; nucleotides not matched to a gene: 3. Per germline, CDR1 SGHTA and CDR2 FQGTGA. This CDR3 spans 15 amino acids. CDR3 sequence: CASSPSGSGANVLTF. CDR3 nucleotides: TGTGCCAGCAGCCCGAGCGGGAGTGGGGCCAACGTCCTGACTTTC.

A single count supports this clonotype. This chain uses TRBV19 with TRBJ2-7, with D uncertain. The length of the CDR3 is 12 residues. V was trimmed by 5 bases and J by 5 bases, leaving 10 bases between them. CDR1 and CDR2 (germline): LNHDA, SQIVND (reference sequence). CDR3 nucleotides: TGTGCCAGTAGTTCGGGTAACCACGAGCAGTACTTC. It codes for CASSSGNHEQYF.

This clonotype was detected only once. The V gene is TRBV3-1, the J gene TRBJ2-5; 9 bases match TRBD2. The CDR3 runs 16 residues. Germline CDR1 is LGHDT and CDR2 is YNNKEL (reference sequence). V trimming: 4 bases; J trimming: 2 bases; junction bases outside the gene matches: 8. The CDR3 region has the DNA TGTGCCAGCAGCCCGGGACTAGCCAATACTCAAGAGACCCAGTACTTC. Translation gives CASSPGLANTQETQYF.

This rearrangement joins TRBV20-1 to TRBJ1-6; D possibly corresponds to TRBD1 (5 bases). CDR1 DFQATT and CDR2 SNEGSKA come from the germline V gene (reference sequence). The CDR3 has 19 residues. The ends were cut back, 2 bases at V and 7 bases at J, with 27 bases in the middle. The DNA for the CDR3 is TGCAGTGCTAGACCCCGCCCATTTGTCAGGGAAGCGGGGAATTCACCCCTCCACTTT. Protein: CSARPRPFVREAGNSPLHF.

The chain couples TRBV5-6 to TRBJ1-2; tentative D call: TRBD1 (6 bases). Germline V gene data show CDR1 as SGHDT and CDR2 as YYEEEE. The CDR3 has 13 amino acids. V gave up 5 bases and J gave up 4 bases, with 12 bases separating them. CDR3 in DNA: TGTGCCAGCAGAGACAGGATCCGCTATGGCTACACCTTC. This encodes CASRDRIRYGYTF.

This clonotype came up a few times. The chain combines TRBV6-4 with TRBJ2-7, with 10 bases lining up with TRBD2. Germline V gene lookup returns CDR1 MRHNA and CDR2 SNTAGT. Unmatched junction bases numbered 12, after V lost 8 bases and J lost 2 bases. The CDR3 length is 16 residues. The CDR3 sequence: CASQGVAGGIPYEQYF. CDR3 sequence (DNA): TGTGCCAGCCAGGGGGTAGCGGGAGGAATCCCCTACGAGCAGTACTTC.

On this clonotype itself: Germline is not matched at one junction end, which may reflect a read error. The V gene is TRBV2, the J gene TRBJ2-1; D call uncertain. The CDR3 consists of 13 residues. Per the germline V gene, CDR1 is SNHLY and CDR2 is FYNNEI. The CDR3 nucleotides read TGTGCCAGCAGCGGAACCTCCTACAATGAGGAGTTCTTC. Its protein product is CASSGTSYNEEFF.